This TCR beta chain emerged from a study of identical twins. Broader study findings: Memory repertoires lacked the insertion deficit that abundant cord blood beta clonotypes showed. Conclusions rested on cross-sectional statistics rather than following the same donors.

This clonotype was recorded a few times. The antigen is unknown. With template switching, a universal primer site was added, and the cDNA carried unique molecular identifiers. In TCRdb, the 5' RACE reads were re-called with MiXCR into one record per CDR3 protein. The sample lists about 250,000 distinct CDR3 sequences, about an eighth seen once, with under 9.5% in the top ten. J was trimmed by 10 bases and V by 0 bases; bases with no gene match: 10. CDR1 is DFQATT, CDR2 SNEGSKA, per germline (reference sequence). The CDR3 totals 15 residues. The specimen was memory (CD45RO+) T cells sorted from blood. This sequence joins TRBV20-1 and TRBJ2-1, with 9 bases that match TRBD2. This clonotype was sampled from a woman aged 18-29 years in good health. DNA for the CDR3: TGCAGTGCTAGAGATGTAGCGGGGGCCCTTGGAGAGCAGTTCTTC. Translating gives CSARDVAGALGEQFF.